The source of this TCR beta chain is a study of CD8+CD57+ T cells in acquired aplastic anemia. Study information: Sorted CD4+ plus CD8+ cells gave DNA averaging around 3 ug.

This clonotype appeared once. Its antigen remains unidentified. Study results and caveats: Sharing between patients and controls was observed for twenty-nine CD8+ CDR3 sequences.

The template used for profiling TCR beta VDJ and CDR3 was genomic DNA. Via MiXCR, TCRdb re-called the reads, giving one row per CDR3 protein. Here the sample spans around 180,000 distinct CDR3 sequences, around 60% being singletons. The germline CDR1 and CDR2 sequences are SGDLS and YYNGEE. CDR3 length: 16 amino acids. The ends were cut back, 0 bases at V and 3 bases at J, with 12 bases in the middle. The clonotype comes from a human donor in good health. J is TRBJ2-2 and V is TRBV9; D ambiguous. Specimen: sorted CD4+, CD8+, or CD8+CD57+ T cells (not recorded which) from PBMCs. The CDR3 nucleotides are TGTGCCAGCAGCGTAGTTCCGGGTCCAGACACCGGGGAGCTGTTTTTT. This encodes CASSVVPGPDTGELFF. Full variable domain (remainder filled in from reference TRBV9 and TRBJ2-2): DSGVTQTPKHLITATGQRVTLRCSPRSGDLSVYWYQQSLDQGLQFLIQYYNGEERAKGNILERFSAQQFPDLHSELNLSSLELGDSALYFCASSVVPGPDTGELFFGEGSRLTVL.